This TCR beta chain was identified during a study of blood T cell repertoires in COVID-19. In the study overall: From the United States, Italy and Spain came samples of acute and convalescent COVID-19. T cells, B-cell-depleted T cells, or PBMCs supplied cDNA or gDNA.

Authors' analysis steps: Amplifying reference gene primers gave estimates of nucleated cell counts. Profiling relied on immunoSEQ multiplex PCR, and the TCRdb table lists in-frame clones only, not all of them. That table supplies the V and J calls and clone size; D and trimming were determined from the DNA. The sample shows around 300,000 clones, about 89% of them seen only once. Germline V gives CDR1 LGHDT, CDR2 YNNKEL (reference sequence). CDR3 size: 18 residues. The V gene end was trimmed by 0 bases and the J gene end by 0 bases; junction bases not matched to a gene: 7. The chain uses TRBV3-1 (or the pseudogene TRBV3-2) and TRBJ2-2; 7 positions match TRBD1. The clonotype comes from a woman in her twenties or thirties with COVID-19, enrolled during active disease. Sequenced material: peripheral blood. As DNA, the CDR3 is TGTGCCAGCAGCCAAGATAGGGGGCAGGGTACGAACACCGGGGAGCTGTTTTTT. It is translated as CASSQDRGQGTNTGELFF.